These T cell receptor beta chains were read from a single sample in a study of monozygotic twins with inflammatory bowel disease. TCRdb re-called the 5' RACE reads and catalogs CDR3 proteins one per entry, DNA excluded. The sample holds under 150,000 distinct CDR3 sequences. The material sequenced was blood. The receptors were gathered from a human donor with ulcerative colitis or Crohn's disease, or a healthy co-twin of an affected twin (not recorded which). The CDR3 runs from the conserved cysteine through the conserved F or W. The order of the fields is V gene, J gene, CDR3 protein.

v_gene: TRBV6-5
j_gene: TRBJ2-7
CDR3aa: CASSSPGTSGGTYEQYF

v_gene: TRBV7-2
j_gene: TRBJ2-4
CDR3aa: CASSLVSGQGKNIQYF

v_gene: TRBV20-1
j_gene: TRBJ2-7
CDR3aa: CSAQPHGTGYHEQYF

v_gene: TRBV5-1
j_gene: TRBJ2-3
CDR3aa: CASALGASGGAADTQYF

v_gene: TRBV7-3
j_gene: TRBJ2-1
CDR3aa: CASSLSGGALNEQFF

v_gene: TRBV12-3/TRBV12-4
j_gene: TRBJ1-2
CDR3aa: CASSGDRVDYGYTF

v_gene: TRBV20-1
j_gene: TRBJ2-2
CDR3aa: CSASPETNTGELFF

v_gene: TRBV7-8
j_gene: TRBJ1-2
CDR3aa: CASSLAATAYGYTF

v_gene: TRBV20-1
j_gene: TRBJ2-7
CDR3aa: CSAKDLGTYEQYF

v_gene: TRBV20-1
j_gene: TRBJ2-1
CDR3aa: CSAERRGARNEQFF

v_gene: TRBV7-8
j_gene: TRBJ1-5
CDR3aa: CASSLAYGGDQPQHF

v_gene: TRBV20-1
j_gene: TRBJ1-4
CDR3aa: CSAERQGFNEKLFF

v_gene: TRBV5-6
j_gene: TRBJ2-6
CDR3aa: CASSFSPGGFSGANVLTF

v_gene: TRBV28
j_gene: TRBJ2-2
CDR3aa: CASSWAGLAGGSHTGELFF

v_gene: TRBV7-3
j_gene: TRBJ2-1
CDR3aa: CASSFRGGLGEQFF

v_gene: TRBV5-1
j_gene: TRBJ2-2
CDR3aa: CASSRGTAAPGELFF

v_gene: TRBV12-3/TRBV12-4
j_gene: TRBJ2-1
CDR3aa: CASSFGTSSYNEQFF

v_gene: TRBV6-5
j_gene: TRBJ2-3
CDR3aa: CASSSSGGAADTQYF

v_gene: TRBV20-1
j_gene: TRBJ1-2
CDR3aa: CSARRATGRGGYTF

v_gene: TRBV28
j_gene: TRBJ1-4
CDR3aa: CASSLYRAGSNEKLFF

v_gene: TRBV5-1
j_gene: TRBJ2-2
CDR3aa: CASSLDLQGPGELFF

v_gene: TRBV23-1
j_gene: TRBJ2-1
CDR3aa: CASSQSPGSSSYNEQFF

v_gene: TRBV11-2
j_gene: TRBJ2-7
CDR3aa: CASSFGRGGYEQYF

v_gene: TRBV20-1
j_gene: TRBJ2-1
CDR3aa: CSARDPSGSYNEQFF

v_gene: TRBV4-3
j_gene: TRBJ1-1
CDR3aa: CASSQDFRLSSEAFF

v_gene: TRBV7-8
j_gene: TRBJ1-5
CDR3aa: CASSYARIRVRPQHF

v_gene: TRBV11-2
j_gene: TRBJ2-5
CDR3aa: CASSLRYPGTSGQETQYF

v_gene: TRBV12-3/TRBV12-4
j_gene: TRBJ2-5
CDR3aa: CASSPPWLAIQTQYF